These T cell receptor beta chains were read from a single sample in a study of blood T cell repertoires in COVID-19. Method: immunoSEQ multiplex PCR; TCRdb's copy keeps in-frame clones and lacks some. Found here are fewer than 200,000 clones, 70% to 85% of them singletons; the top ten hold roughly 1.3%. Sequencing was done on a sample of peripheral blood. These receptors all stem from a man between 60 and 75 years old who had recovered from COVID-19. CDR3s include the opening cysteine and the closing phenylalanine or tryptophan. A D gene is named only where the DNA matches it firmly. Rows may omit the clone size; those that give it use once, few, many or a size class.

V gene: TRBV19
CDR3 length: 14
J gene: TRBJ1-1
D gene: NA
clone size: NA
CDR3 DNA: TGTGCCAGTAGTACCCATCCAGGGGACACTGAAGCTTTCTTT
CDR3 protein: CASSTHPGDTEAFF

V gene: TRBV9
CDR3 length: 17
J gene: TRBJ2-3
D gene: TRBD2
clone size: NA
CDR3 DNA: TGTGCCAGCAGCGTAGCTACCTGGGGGGGGAGCACAGATACGCAGTATTTT
CDR3 protein: CASSVATWGGSTDTQYF

V gene: TRBV7-2
CDR3 length: 15
J gene: TRBJ2-1
D gene: TRBD2
clone size: NA
CDR3 DNA: TGTGCCAGCAGCCCTCTAGCGGGGGGGCCACGGGAGCAGTTCTTC
CDR3 protein: CASSPLAGGPREQFF

V gene: TRBV15
CDR3 length: 16
J gene: TRBJ2-3
D gene: TRBD2
clone size: NA
CDR3 DNA: TGTGCCACCAGCAGAGATGGCGGGGGAGGAACAGATACGCAGTATTTT
CDR3 protein: CATSRDGGGGTDTQYF

V gene: TRBV10-2
CDR3 length: 15
J gene: TRBJ2-7
D gene: NA
clone size: NA
CDR3 DNA: TGCGCCAGCAGCGATGACAGGATGGGCTCCTACGAGCAGTACTTC
CDR3 protein: CASSDDRMGSYEQYF

V gene: TRBV6-5
CDR3 length: 15
J gene: TRBJ1-5
D gene: NA
clone size: NA
CDR3 DNA: TGTGCCAGCAGATCAGGGGCGTACAGCAATCAGCCCCAGCATTTT
CDR3 protein: CASRSGAYSNQPQHF

V gene: TRBV7-2
CDR3 length: 15
J gene: TRBJ1-5
D gene: NA
clone size: NA
CDR3 DNA: TGTGCCAGCAGTTTTCCTGGGCAGGGTACTCAGCCCCAGCATTTT
CDR3 protein: CASSFPGQGTQPQHF

V gene: TRBV18
CDR3 length: 18
J gene: TRBJ2-2
D gene: NA
clone size: NA
CDR3 DNA: TGTGCCAGCTCACCTAATAGTATCGCAGGGGTCGGCACCGGGGAGCTGTTTTTT
CDR3 protein: CASSPNSIAGVGTGELFF

V gene: TRBV11-3
CDR3 length: 13
J gene: TRBJ1-4
D gene: NA
clone size: NA
CDR3 DNA: TGTGCCAGCAGCTCCGGGGGGGATGAAAAACTGTTTTTT
CDR3 protein: CASSSGGDEKLFF

V gene: TRBV7-2
CDR3 length: 15
J gene: TRBJ2-7
D gene: TRBD1
clone size: NA
CDR3 DNA: TGTGCCAGCAGCACCGGGACAGGCGCTCGGGGCGAGCAGTACTTC
CDR3 protein: CASSTGTGARGEQYF

V gene: TRBV7-9
CDR3 length: 12
J gene: TRBJ2-5
D gene: NA
clone size: NA
CDR3 DNA: TGTGCCAGCAGCTTTGGGGAGGAGACCCAGTACTTC
CDR3 protein: CASSFGEETQYF

V gene: TRBV7-9
CDR3 length: 13
J gene: TRBJ1-2
D gene: NA
clone size: once
CDR3 DNA: TGTGCCAGCAGCTTAGTGGAGGGCCGGGGCTACACCTTC
CDR3 protein: CASSLVEGRGYTF

V gene: TRBV6-1
CDR3 length: 17
J gene: TRBJ2-3
D gene: TRBD2
clone size: NA
CDR3 DNA: TGTGCCAGCAGTGCTACGCTTACTAGCGGGGTTCAGGGTACGCAGTATTTT
CDR3 protein: CASSATLTSGVQGTQYF

V gene: TRBV19
CDR3 length: 11
J gene: TRBJ1-3
D gene: NA
clone size: NA
CDR3 DNA: TGTGCCAGTAGCTCGGTTAACACCATATATTTT
CDR3 protein: CASSSVNTIYF

V gene: TRBV5-1
CDR3 length: 16
J gene: TRBJ2-2
D gene: TRBD1
clone size: NA
CDR3 DNA: TGCGCCAGCAGCTGGGACAGGGCGGAGAACACCGGGGAGCTGTTTTTT
CDR3 protein: CASSWDRAENTGELFF

V gene: TRBV7-9
CDR3 length: 11
J gene: TRBJ2-7
D gene: NA
clone size: NA
CDR3 DNA: TGTGCCAGCGAAGTGGGCGCCGAGCAGTACTTC
CDR3 protein: CASEVGAEQYF

V gene: TRBV19
CDR3 length: 14
J gene: TRBJ1-2
D gene: NA
clone size: once
CDR3 DNA: TGTGCCAGTAGCTTGGGTCGGGGAAGCTATGGCTACACCTTC
CDR3 protein: CASSLGRGSYGYTF

V gene: TRBV6-6
CDR3 length: 16
J gene: TRBJ2-3
D gene: NA
clone size: NA
CDR3 DNA: TGTGCCAGCAGGCCCCCCGGCGGGGGCTACACAGATACGCAGTATTTT
CDR3 protein: CASRPPGGGYTDTQYF

V gene: TRBV6-1
CDR3 length: 18
J gene: TRBJ1-1
D gene: NA
clone size: many
CDR3 DNA: TGTGCCAGCAGTGAAGTCGGTAGTCTCACGAAAACCCGAGGGAAAGCTTTCTTT
CDR3 protein: CASSEVGSLTKTRGKAFF

V gene: TRBV9
CDR3 length: 15
J gene: TRBJ2-3
D gene: NA
clone size: NA
CDR3 DNA: TGTGCCAGCAGCGTAGGGGCTAGCAGCTCAGATACGCAGTATTTT
CDR3 protein: CASSVGASSSDTQYF

V gene: TRBV27
CDR3 length: 11
J gene: TRBJ2-1
D gene: NA
clone size: NA
CDR3 DNA: TGTGCCAGCACGGGTTTCAATGAGCAGTTCTTC
CDR3 protein: CASTGFNEQFF

V gene: TRBV5-1
CDR3 length: 14
J gene: TRBJ2-3
D gene: NA
clone size: NA
CDR3 DNA: TGCGCCAGCGGAGCGAGTCCCGGTGGGGATACGCAGTATTTT
CDR3 protein: CASGASPGGDTQYF

V gene: TRBV6-1
CDR3 length: 15
J gene: TRBJ1-1
D gene: NA
clone size: NA
CDR3 DNA: TGTGCCAGCAGTGATAAGGGACTCAAAAACACTGAAGCTTTCTTT
CDR3 protein: CASSDKGLKNTEAFF

V gene: TRBV5-1
CDR3 length: 11
J gene: TRBJ2-5
D gene: NA
clone size: NA
CDR3 DNA: TGCGCCAGCGCACGAGGGGAGACCCAGTACTTC
CDR3 protein: CASARGETQYF

V gene: TRBV5-8
CDR3 length: 17
J gene: TRBJ1-3
D gene: NA
clone size: NA
CDR3 DNA: TGTGCCAGCAGCTTGGCCAAGTCGCCAGGGGCTGGAAACACCATATATTTT
CDR3 protein: CASSLAKSPGAGNTIYF

V gene: TRBV5-4
CDR3 length: 12
J gene: TRBJ1-2
D gene: TRBD1
clone size: NA
CDR3 DNA: TGTGCCAGCAGTCCACAGGGGGTTGGCTACACCTTC
CDR3 protein: CASSPQGVGYTF

V gene: TRBV5-1
CDR3 length: 15
J gene: TRBJ1-5
D gene: TRBD1
clone size: few
CDR3 DNA: TGCGCCAGCAGCTTGAGGGGGCGGTACAATCAGCCCCAGCATTTT
CDR3 protein: CASSLRGRYNQPQHF

V gene: TRBV24-1
CDR3 length: 15
J gene: TRBJ1-2
D gene: NA
clone size: NA
CDR3 DNA: TGTGCCACCAGTGATCCCTTCACGGGAGACTATGGCTACACCTTC
CDR3 protein: CATSDPFTGDYGYTF

V gene: TRBV6-5
CDR3 length: 14
J gene: TRBJ1-4
D gene: TRBD1
clone size: NA
CDR3 DNA: TGTGCCAGCAGACCCCGGGACAGGGATGAAAAACTGTTTTTT
CDR3 protein: CASRPRDRDEKLFF

V gene: TRBV9
CDR3 length: 16
J gene: TRBJ2-1
D gene: TRBD2
clone size: NA
CDR3 DNA: TGTGCCAGCAGCGTTCCCCTGGCGGGGGGGAACAATGAGCAGTTCTTC
CDR3 protein: CASSVPLAGGNNEQFF

V gene: TRBV19
CDR3 length: 15
J gene: TRBJ1-2
D gene: TRBD1
clone size: NA
CDR3 DNA: TGTGCCAGTACCACCCCGGGACAGGGGGCAGGTGGCTACACCTTC
CDR3 protein: CASTTPGQGAGGYTF

V gene: TRBV5-8
CDR3 length: 17
J gene: TRBJ1-5
D gene: TRBD1
clone size: once
CDR3 DNA: TGTGCCAGCAGCTTGCAGACAGGGGGCGGGCGCAATCAGCCCCAGCATTTT
CDR3 protein: CASSLQTGGGRNQPQHF

V gene: TRBV19
CDR3 length: 14
J gene: TRBJ1-2
D gene: NA
clone size: once
CDR3 DNA: TGTGCCAGTAGTATTGTTTCCGACAGGAATGGCTACACCTTC
CDR3 protein: CASSIVSDRNGYTF

V gene: TRBV3-1/TRBV3-2
CDR3 length: 16
J gene: TRBJ2-5
D gene: NA
clone size: NA
CDR3 DNA: TGTGCCAGCAGCCAACGACGGGAATTGTCAAAAGAGACCCAGTACTTC
CDR3 protein: CASSQRRELSKETQYF

V gene: TRBV9
CDR3 length: 13
J gene: TRBJ2-5
D gene: NA
clone size: NA
CDR3 DNA: TGTGCCAGCAGCTCCGAAGGAGTAGAGACCCAGTACTTC
CDR3 protein: CASSSEGVETQYF

V gene: TRBV2
CDR3 length: 14
J gene: TRBJ2-5
D gene: TRBD1
clone size: NA
CDR3 DNA: TGTGCCAGCAGCCCGGGACAGGGGCGGGAGACCCAGTACTTC
CDR3 protein: CASSPGQGRETQYF

V gene: TRBV6-5
CDR3 length: 14
J gene: TRBJ1-3
D gene: TRBD1
clone size: NA
CDR3 DNA: TGTGCCAGCAGCAGGGGGCTGGGGGGAAACACCATATATTTT
CDR3 protein: CASSRGLGGNTIYF

V gene: TRBV3-1/TRBV3-2
CDR3 length: 14
J gene: TRBJ1-1
D gene: TRBD1
clone size: NA
CDR3 DNA: TGTGCCAGCAGCCAATTGGACAGGGCGGGTGAAGCTTTCTTT
CDR3 protein: CASSQLDRAGEAFF

V gene: TRBV5-1
CDR3 length: 16
J gene: TRBJ2-2
D gene: NA
clone size: once
CDR3 DNA: TGCGCCAGCAGCTTTATCGGGACACTGAACACCGGGGAGCTGTTTTTT
CDR3 protein: CASSFIGTLNTGELFF

V gene: TRBV6-5
CDR3 length: 16
J gene: TRBJ1-3
D gene: TRBD1
clone size: NA
CDR3 DNA: TGTGCCAGCAGTTACCGTCGACAGGGGTCTGGAAACACCATATATTTT
CDR3 protein: CASSYRRQGSGNTIYF

V gene: TRBV6-2/TRBV6-3
CDR3 length: 15
J gene: TRBJ2-1
D gene: TRBD2
clone size: NA
CDR3 DNA: TGTGCCAGCAGTTTCGACCCCGGGGGGGCCAATGAGCAGTTCTTC
CDR3 protein: CASSFDPGGANEQFF

V gene: TRBV2
CDR3 length: 12
J gene: TRBJ2-1
D gene: TRBD1
clone size: few
CDR3 DNA: TGTGCCAGCAAGCAGGGGGCTGGTGAGCAGTTCTTC
CDR3 protein: CASKQGAGEQFF

V gene: TRBV12-3/TRBV12-4
CDR3 length: 12
J gene: TRBJ1-2
D gene: NA
clone size: NA
CDR3 DNA: TGTGCCAGCAGTTTGAACAGCTATGGCTACACCTTC
CDR3 protein: CASSLNSYGYTF

V gene: TRBV7-2
CDR3 length: 19
J gene: TRBJ2-1
D gene: TRBD1
clone size: NA
CDR3 DNA: TGTGCCAGCAGCTTAGCTAGGGGGCCATGGACAGGGGGTAACAATGAGCAGTTCTTC
CDR3 protein: CASSLARGPWTGGNNEQFF

V gene: TRBV18
CDR3 length: 15
J gene: TRBJ2-3
D gene: NA
clone size: NA
CDR3 DNA: TGTGCCAGCTCAAAACTAGTCGGTGGCACAGATACGCAGTATTTT
CDR3 protein: CASSKLVGGTDTQYF

V gene: TRBV5-4
CDR3 length: 15
J gene: TRBJ2-2
D gene: TRBD1
clone size: NA
CDR3 DNA: TGTGCCACTAAAGACAGGGGGCGCGACACCGGGGAGCTGTTTTTT
CDR3 protein: CATKDRGRDTGELFF

V gene: TRBV11-2
CDR3 length: 15
J gene: TRBJ1-2
D gene: NA
clone size: NA
CDR3 DNA: TGTGCCAGCACCGTTCTCGGACAGTTCAACTATGGCTACACCTTC
CDR3 protein: CASTVLGQFNYGYTF

V gene: TRBV5-1
CDR3 length: 13
J gene: TRBJ1-2
D gene: NA
clone size: NA
CDR3 DNA: TGCGCCAGCAGCTTTCAGGGTAACTATGGCTACACCTTC
CDR3 protein: CASSFQGNYGYTF

V gene: TRBV7-2
CDR3 length: 15
J gene: TRBJ1-1
D gene: NA
clone size: NA
CDR3 DNA: TGTGCCAGCAGCTTACGGGCAGGGGAAAACACTGAAGCTTTCTTT
CDR3 protein: CASSLRAGENTEAFF

V gene: TRBV3-1/TRBV3-2
CDR3 length: 16
J gene: TRBJ1-5
D gene: NA
clone size: NA
CDR3 DNA: TGTGCCAGCAGCCCGACCGGCTCCCCGAGGAATCAGCCCCAGCATTTT
CDR3 protein: CASSPTGSPRNQPQHF

V gene: TRBV7-6
CDR3 length: 16
J gene: TRBJ2-3
D gene: NA
clone size: NA
CDR3 DNA: TGTGCCAGCAGCCTCGAGGGGGGGGCGAAGACAGATACGCAGTATTTT
CDR3 protein: CASSLEGGAKTDTQYF

V gene: TRBV7-2
CDR3 length: 14
J gene: TRBJ1-3
D gene: NA
clone size: NA
CDR3 DNA: TGTGCCAGCAGCTCCCGGGGGGCTGGAAACACCATATATTTT
CDR3 protein: CASSSRGAGNTIYF